This TCR beta chain was captured by sequencing in a study of blood T cell repertoires in COVID-19. Study details: T cells, B-cell-depleted T cells, or PBMCs supplied cDNA or gDNA.

Residents of 24 US areas, aged about 18 to 89 years, made up the participants. Data came from immunoSEQ multiplex PCR; TCRdb stores just in-frame clones and leaves some out. The data show some 240,000 clones, about 86% seen once. Germline CDR1 SEHNR, CDR2 FQNEAQ (reference sequence). V shed 3 bases, J shed 4 bases, and the junction held 3 bases outside the gene matches. CDR3 size: 14 residues. The specimen sequenced was PBMCs or T cells enriched from blood (not recorded which). The clonotype comes from a man aged 30 to 39 with acute COVID-19. V is TRBV7-9 and J is TRBJ2-3, with 8 bases matching TRBD2. The CDR3 DNA sequence: TGTGCCAGCAGCTTGACTAGCGTGGCAGATACGCAGTATTTT. It specifies CASSLTSVADTQYF.